This entry lists 10 T cell receptor beta chains sequenced from one sample in a study of T cells in Graves' hyperthyroidism and ophthalmopathy. RNA transcripts gave rise to amplified TCR beta CDR3 regions. Initially, a first-round RT-PCR of the TCR CDR3 employed the HTBI primer set. Via MiXCR, TCRdb re-called the multiplex PCR reads, giving one row per CDR3 protein. Altogether fewer than 600,000 distinct CDR3 sequences are present, approximately 15% being singletons, with the ten largest covering around 17%. Sequenced: blood. The receptor source for this set is a woman under 30 with Graves' hyperthyroidism.

This chain joins TRBV14 and TRBJ2-7; TRBD2 matches 8 bases. This CDR3 is built from 14 residues. After removal of 4 bases from V and 4 bases from J, the junction contained 6 bases not matched to a gene. CDR1 is SGHDN and CDR2 is FVKESK in the germline V gene. CDR3 protein: CASSLAGRRYEQYF. CDR3 coding DNA: TGTGCCAGCAGCCTAGCGGGACGGAGATACGAGCAGTACTTC. Based on the CDR3 plus reference TRBV14 and TRBJ2-7, the full variable domain is EAGVTQFPSHSVIEKGQTVTLRCDPISGHDNLYWYRRVMGKEIKFLLHFVKESKQDESGMPNNRFLAERTGGTYSTLKVQPAELEDSGVYFCASSLAGRRYEQYFGPGTRLTVT.

This clonotype was found many times. V and J are TRBV18 and TRBJ1-2, with 7 bases identical to TRBD1. The germline CDR1 and CDR2 sequences are KGHSH and LQKENI. The CDR3 has 15 amino acids. V was clipped by 0 bases and J by 4 bases; unmatched bases: 5. The CDR3: CASSPPSRGGYGYTF. DNA of the CDR3: TGTGCCAGCTCACCACCGTCCAGGGGGGGCTATGGCTACACCTTC. Based on the CDR3 plus reference TRBV18 and TRBJ1-2, the full variable domain is NAGVMQNPRHLVRRRGQEARLRCSPMKGHSHVYWYRQLPEEGLKFMVYLQKENIIDESGMPKERFSAEFPKEGPSILRIQQVVRGDSAAYFCASSPPSRGGYGYTFGSGTRLTVV.

This sequence joins TRBV7-3 and TRBJ1-5; a weak D match, TRBD1 (6 bases). The CDR3 loop spans 15 amino acids. V gave up 6 bases and J gave up 6 bases, with 18 bases separating them. Germline-derived CDR1 and CDR2 are SGHTA and FQGTGA. The CDR3 loop is CASSLGQGMGQPQHF. The CDR3 DNA sequence: TGTGCCAGCAGTTTAGGGCAGGGGATGGGTCAGCCCCAGCATTTT.

This chain joins TRBV9 and TRBJ1-4; 7 nucleotides align to TRBD1. CDR1 is SGDLS and CDR2 is YYNGEE in the germline V gene. The trim removed 4 bases at V and 0 bases at J, leaving 3 bases unmatched. The CDR3 contains 15 residues. CDR3: CASSNRGATNEKLFF. The CDR3, as DNA: TGTGCCAGCAGCAACAGGGGAGCAACTAATGAAAAACTGTTTTTT.

This chain connects TRBV12-3 or TRBV12-4 to TRBJ2-6; D ambiguous. The CDR3 consists of 17 residues. The V end lost 4 bases, the J end lost 0 bases, and 13 bases lay between the germline ends. DNA for the CDR3: TGTGCCAGCAGTTACTACTTCGACACCTCTGGGGCCAACGTCCTGACTTTC. Protein product: CASSYYFDTSGANVLTF.

There are a few counts of this clonotype. This chain uses TRBV14 with TRBJ1-2; weak D call: TRBD1 (6 bases). The length of the CDR3 is 14 residues. Germline CDR1 SGHDN, CDR2 FVKESK. Trimming cost V 2 bases and J 8 bases, with 15 bases left between them. This CDR3 is CASSQPPGVGGYTF. As DNA, the CDR3 is TGTGCCAGCAGCCAACCCCCAGGGGTAGGGGGCTACACCTTC.

This sequence joins TRBV2 and TRBJ2-7; 9 nucleotides align to TRBD1. CDR3 length: 14 residues. V was clipped by 6 bases and J by 5 bases; unmatched bases: 8. Germline CDR1 and CDR2: SNHLY and FYNNEI. The CDR3 coding sequence is TGTGCCAGCAGCGACCGGGACAGGGTTCACGAGCAGTACTTC. Translating it yields CASSDRDRVHEQYF.

CDR3 nucleotides: TGTGCCAGCAGCTTAGCGACCTTAGAGAATGAGCAGTTCTTC. It translates to CASSLATLENEQFF. V and J are TRBV7-6 and TRBJ2-1; no clear D gene. Germline CDR1 is SGHVS and CDR2 is FNYEAQ. Trimming took off 0 bases at V and 7 bases at J, with 10 bases between the two ends. CDR3 length: 14 residues.

This clonotype was counted many times. At one of its ends the junction is not consistent with the germline gene, which may arise from a read error. This rearrangement joins TRBV5-1 to TRBJ2-3, with TRBD2 matching 7 bases. This CDR3 has 15 residues. In germline, CDR1 is SGHRS, CDR2 YFSETQ. The CDR3 reads CASSLAGSSTDTQYF. The CDR3 nucleotides read TGTGCCAGCAGTTTAGCGGGTAGCTCCACAGATACGCAGTATTTT.

V and J are TRBV5-1 and TRBJ1-2; no reliable D call. CDR3 length: 12 residues. Looked up from germline, CDR1 is SGHRS and CDR2 is YFSETQ. Trimming left V 5 bases short and J 6 bases short, with 11 bases between. CDR3 sequence (DNA): TGCGCCAGCAGGTTTGGGTCGAATGGCTACACCTTC. As protein: CASRFGSNGYTF. Filled out from reference TRBV5-1 and TRBJ1-2, the complete variable domain reads KAGVTQTPRYLIKTRGQQVTLSCSPISGHRSVSWYQQTPGQGLQFLFEYFSETQRNKGNFPGRFSGRQFSNSRSEMNVSTLELGDSALYLCASRFGSNGYTFGSGTRLTVV.